The source of this TCR beta chain is a study of blood T cell repertoires in COVID-19. Study background: COVID-19 samples from acute and convalescent phases originated in the United States, Italy and Spain. PBMCs, B-cell-depleted T cells, or T cells provided the cDNA or gDNA that made up the material.

V shed 0 bases and J shed 4 bases, with 9 bases lying between them. The CDR3 extends over 15 amino acids. Germline V CDR1 and CDR2: MNHEY, SVGAGI. Living in about two dozen US areas, the participants were between roughly 18 and 95 years of age. In the original processing: Estimation of nucleated cell counts was performed using reference gene primer amplification. Libraries were prepared by immunoSEQ multiplex PCR; TCRdb keeps only in-frame clonotypes and omits some of them. The V and J calls and clone size are taken from that table; D and trimming were inferred from the DNA. The sample contains about 210,000 clones, approximately 86% of which appear only once.

The chain has TRBV6-5 and TRBJ2-2; tentative D call: TRBD1 (6 bases). The source material was PBMCs or T cells enriched from blood (not recorded which). The source is a man in his late teens or twenties with acute COVID-19. Here the CDR3 DNA reads TGTGCCAGCAGTTACTCAGGACAGTTCACCGGGGAGCTGTTTTTT. It is translated as CASSYSGQFTGELFF.